Below, one T cell receptor beta chain is given with its context. It has no known antigen specificity. No per-base quality is available; no much larger clone lies one base away. CDR1 and CDR2 are drawn from the germline V gene: SGHAT, FQNNGV. Inclusive of the bounding cysteine and phenylalanine, the CDR3 is 14 residues long. The CDR3 DNA has 42 bases and is translated from base 1. Donors were under 40 systemically healthy Caucasian individuals from Russia aged 6 to 90 years. Each donor gave ten milliliters of peripheral blood, collected into EDTA-treated Vacutainer tubes. Ficoll-Paque density-gradient centrifugation was used to isolate PBMCs, with at least 7 million per sample. Total RNA was extracted from PBMCs with Trizol reagent, with at least 5.5 micrograms obtained per sample. For every donor, flow cytometry on a PBMC aliquot measured the percentage of naive CD45RAhigh/CD27high T cells. The data belong to a study of blood T cells in healthy people across ages (dated by TCRdb to about 2015). For the study in its entirety: Template switching captured roughly one uniquely barcoded TCR beta cDNA molecule per two T cells in model experiments. Using the same blood draw, the study looked at two additional independent replicas of 1 million unique cDNA reads for two donors, one aged 18 to 30 and the other aged 80 or older. To avoid experimental bias, donors of different ages were randomly spread across the sequencing lanes. The donors were split into four age groups: young (average around 15 years), middle-aged (39), aged (approximately 60) and long-lived (under 90). Age-related changes in TCR beta repertoire diversity were measured in the study by deep sequencing normalized with unique cDNA molecular identifiers.

The library relied on 5' RACE. These reads were obtained on an Illumina HiSeq 2500. A second PCR of roughly 6 to 11 cycles was run with a J-beta primer mix and a sample-barcoded 5' primer. Each TCR beta cDNA molecule received a unique molecular identifier from a template-switch 5' adaptor carrying 12 random nucleotides. At least 2.5 million CDR3-containing paired-end reads were obtained from each sample. First-strand cDNA was synthesized from all RNA with the Mint cDNA synthesis kit, primed by a TRBC-specific oligonucleotide. After uracil-DNA glycosylase treatment, a first 18-cycle PCR used universal primers M1SS and BC2_uni_R on all cDNA. In the original analysis: Each sample was normalized by randomly selecting 1 million high-quality reads, each carrying a distinct molecular identifier. Instead of being binned into consensus sequences, reads with shared molecular identifiers were discarded. MiTCR, run with a Q25 quality threshold and the strictest error-elimination algorithm, handled CDR3 identification, clonotype clustering and error correction. A nonparametric unseen species model with Euler transformation was used to estimate lower-bound total TCR beta diversity. TCRdb itself trimmed the public reads at Q25 with fastp, ran MiXCR and retained productive beta chains. Merged by CDR3 protein, the rows form single entries marked with the most common genes and DNA. The V and J calls and clone size come from TCRdb's table, not from the authors' own analysis. The sample yields approximately 1,000,000 distinct CDR3 sequences; 40% to 45% were counted once. About 20% of the sample goes to the ten largest clones.

Overall study outcomes, separate from this receptor: A strong correlation was found between observed TCR beta diversity and the percentage of naive T cells measured by flow cytometry. The CMV infection status of donors was not known, potentially confounding age-related changes in expanded clonotypes. Bulk unsorted PBMC profiling prevented conclusive comparison of naive and antigen-experienced compartments. Estimates of total diversity based on one million sequenced T cells were considered lower bounds and underestimates. The long-lived group showed more naive CD4+ T cells, fewer expanded clones and increased TCR diversity than the aged group, suggesting age selection. Observed TCR beta diversity per million T cells fell roughly linearly with age, and a significant reduction was already apparent by age around 40.

Sequenced: blood. The chain was built from TRBV11-2 and TRBJ2-5; perhaps TRBD2 is the D gene, with 5 bases matching. Near its end, the DNA agrees better with TRBJ2-7, so the J call may be wrong. This clonotype was sampled from a woman in her sixties or seventies in good health. The DNA is as follows: TGTGCCAGCAGCTTTAGCGATGGGCCCTACGAGCAGTACTTC. This translates into CASSFSDGPYEQYF.